One sample yielded the 30 T cell receptor beta chains listed below, sequenced in a study of blood T cell repertoires in COVID-19. TCRdb's table, derived via immunoSEQ multiplex PCR, lists solely in-frame clones and lacks some. The sample shows about 86,000 clones, around 85% of them seen only once. Sample: peripheral blood. These receptors all stem from a man aged 50 to 60 with acute or convalescent COVID-19.

The rearrangement uses TRBV19 and TRBJ2-1; 10 nucleotides align to TRBD2. Germline trimming cut 6 bases from V and 3 bases from J; bases unmatched to any gene: 5. CDR3 size: 15 residues. From germline, CDR1 is LNHDA and CDR2 SQIVND (reference sequence). The CDR3 sequence is CASSQTSGDYNEQFF. CDR3 coding DNA: TGTGCCAGTAGCCAAACTAGCGGGGACTACAATGAGCAGTTCTTC.

The table lists this clone with a count of one. The chain links TRBV25-1 to TRBJ1-1; 8 bases are a match to TRBD1. Losses at the gene ends were 3 bases for V and 2 bases for J; bases not matched to a gene: 5. CDR3 length equals 15 residues. The germline CDR1 and CDR2 sequences are MGHDK and SYGVNS. In DNA form, the CDR3 reads TGTGCCAGCAGTGAGTCAGGGGGCTTAAACACTGAAGCTTTCTTT. Its translation is CASSESGGLNTEAFF.

The chain uses TRBV29-1 and TRBJ2-7; possibly TRBD2 for D (6 bases). The V gene's germline CDR1 is SQVTM and CDR2 ANQGSEA. V was pared by 0 bases and J by 2 bases, with 14 bases between. The CDR3 totals 15 residues. Written as DNA, the CDR3 is TGCAGCGTTGAAGACCCCGGGACTTCGACCTACGAGCAGTACTTC. This codes for CSVEDPGTSTYEQYF.

The chain recombines TRBV7-2 with TRBJ2-1, with 7 bases lining up with TRBD2. Looked up from germline, CDR1 is SGHTA and CDR2 is FQGNSA. The CDR3 spans 14 residues. V shed 5 bases, J shed 3 bases, and the junction held 4 bases outside the gene matches. CDR3 nucleotides: TGTGCCAGCAGCGCGACTAGCAGCTACAATGAGCAGTTCTTC. Translating it yields CASSATSSYNEQFF. Based on the CDR3 plus reference TRBV7-2 and TRBJ2-1, the full variable domain is GAGVSQSPSNKVTEKGKDVELRCDPISGHTALYWYRQSLGQGLEFLIYFQGNSAPDKSGLPSDRFSAERTGGSVSTLTIQRTQQEDSAVYLCASSATSSYNEQFFGPGTRLTVL.

This CDR3 is CASSLERQSSGNTIYF. In DNA, the CDR3 is TGCGCCAGCAGCTTGGAGAGGCAAAGCTCTGGAAACACCATATATTTT. The rearrangement joins TRBV5-1 to TRBJ1-3; D unresolved. CDR3 length: 16 residues. The V gene lost 0 bases and the J gene lost 0 bases, with 10 bases spanning the gap. Germline-derived CDR1 and CDR2 are SGHRS and YFSETQ.

This chain uses TRBV9 with TRBJ2-5; 7 bases fit TRBD1. The CDR3 runs 16 residues. From germline, CDR1 is SGDLS and CDR2 YYNGEE. The ends lost 4 bases at V and 9 bases at J; junction bases unmatched: 18. The CDR3: CASSPELGASQGAQYF. Here the CDR3 DNA reads TGTGCCAGCAGCCCGGAACTGGGAGCTTCCCAGGGGGCCCAGTACTTC. The complete variable domain, with remaining parts taken from reference TRBV9 and TRBJ2-5, reads DSGVTQTPKHLITATGQRVTLRCSPRSGDLSVYWYQQSLDQGLQFLIQYYNGEERAKGNILERFSAQQFPDLHSELNLSSLELGDSALYFCASSPELGASQGAQYFGPGTRLLVL.

The chain couples TRBV10-3 to TRBJ1-1; D perhaps matches TRBD1 (5 bases). The CDR3 length is 13 residues. Germline V lookup: CDR1 ENHRY, CDR2 SYGVKD. V was trimmed by 5 bases and J by 1 base, leaving 8 bases between them. Here the CDR3 reads CAISSTGNTEAFF. CDR3 sequence (DNA): TGTGCCATCAGTAGTACAGGGAACACTGAAGCTTTCTTT.

The rearrangement joins TRBV20-1 to TRBJ2-3, with D uncertain. The CDR3 consists of 15 residues. Germline values: CDR1 DFQATT, CDR2 SNEGSKA (reference sequence). With 3 bases removed from V and 0 bases from J, the gap between germline ends came to 13 bases. The CDR3 loop is CSASGPSSSTDTQYF. The CDR3 DNA reads TGCAGTGCTAGTGGGCCTAGTTCTAGCACAGATACGCAGTATTTT.

The chain has TRBV2 and TRBJ2-1; 10 bases are a match to TRBD2. Germline V lookup: CDR1 SNHLY, CDR2 FYNNEI. The CDR3 contains 14 residues. V dropped 8 bases and J dropped 4; count of bases not matched to a gene: 5. CDR3 region: CASDSGGEYNEQFF. DNA of the CDR3: TGTGCCAGCGACAGCGGGGGGGAATACAATGAGCAGTTCTTC.

The V gene is TRBV9, the J gene TRBJ1-2, with TRBD1 as a possible D gene (6 bases). Germline assignment: CDR1 SGDLS and CDR2 YYNGEE. This CDR3 is 15 amino acids long. Trimming cost V 3 bases and J 4 bases, with 16 bases left between them. The CDR3 reads CASSAEGTGSYGYTF. In nucleotides, the CDR3 is TGTGCCAGCAGCGCAGAAGGAACAGGGTCCTATGGCTACACCTTC.

Only a few counts were recorded for this clone. The rearrangement links TRBV27 to TRBJ1-6; D gene uncertain. Germline assignment: CDR1 MNHEY and CDR2 SMNVEV (reference sequence). Deletions cut 4 bases from V and 6 bases from J, with 10 bases between. The CDR3 totals 14 residues. DNA for the CDR3: TGTGCCAGCAGTTACGGACTATTTAATTCACCCCTCCACTTT. Translated, it gives CASSYGLFNSPLHF.

The chain links TRBV12-5 to TRBJ2-1; 12 nucleotides match TRBD2. Germline CDR1 is LGHNT and CDR2 is FRNRAP. CDR3 length: 16 amino acids. Germline trimming cut 4 bases from V and 6 bases from J; bases unmatched to any gene: 7. CDR3 coding DNA: TGTGCTAGTGGTTGGTCGGCTAGCGGGAGGGTCAATGAGCAGTTCTTC. Translated: CASGWSASGRVNEQFF.

The rearrangement joins TRBV5-4 to TRBJ1-3; TRBD1 matches at 9 bases. With 4 bases clipped from V and 4 bases from J, the junction kept 9 bases outside the gene matches. Per the germline V gene, CDR1 is SGHNT and CDR2 is YYREEE (reference sequence). This CDR3 region has 16 residues. In DNA form, the CDR3 reads TGTGCCAGCAGCACAGCCGGGACAGGGAGAGGAAACACCATATATTTT. Its translation is CASSTAGTGRGNTIYF.

The V call is TRBV6-2 or TRBV6-3, the J call TRBJ1-1; TRBD1 aligns across 7 bases. The germline CDR1 and CDR2 sequences are MNHEY and SVGEGT. There are 14 residues in the CDR3. Germline trimming cut 2 bases from V and 1 base from J; bases unmatched to any gene: 1. The CDR3 loop reads CASSYRQGNTEAFF. The DNA of the CDR3 is TGTGCCAGCAGTTACCGACAGGGGAACACTGAAGCTTTCTTT.

The V call is TRBV15, the J call TRBJ2-4, with D perhaps matching TRBD2 (5 bases). In germline, CDR1 is LNHNV, CDR2 YYDKDF (reference sequence). This CDR3 has 17 amino acids. Trimming removed 0 bases at V and 4 bases at J, with 16 bases between. The CDR3 here is CATSRDLRGSGKNIQYF. The DNA of the CDR3 is TGTGCCACCAGCAGAGACTTACGCGGGTCAGGTAAAAACATTCAGTACTTC.

The chain has TRBV3-1 (or the pseudogene TRBV3-2) and TRBJ1-5, with D tentatively TRBD1 (5 bases). Trimming cost V 4 bases and J 1 base, with 8 bases left between them. This CDR3 is 14 amino acids long. Germline lookup yields CDR1 LGHDT and CDR2 YNNKEL (reference sequence). CDR3 DNA: TGTGCCAGCAGCCCGGACACGAGCAATCAGCCCCAGCATTTT. Translation gives CASSPDTSNQPQHF.

This chain links TRBV19 with TRBJ2-3, with 12 bases aligning to TRBD2. The junction had 7 bases not matched to a gene; V was cut back by 4 bases and J by 5 bases. This CDR3 is built from 16 residues. Germline V gene sequence: CDR1 LNHDA, CDR2 SQIVND (reference sequence). CDR3 loop: CASSTSGGARIDTQYF. The CDR3 region has the DNA TGTGCCAGTAGTACTAGCGGGGGGGCGAGAATAGATACGCAGTATTTT. The variable domain in full, with the rest retrieved from reference TRBV19 and TRBJ2-3, is DGGITQSPKYLFRKEGQNVTLSCEQNLNHDAMYWYRQDPGQGLRLIYYSQIVNDFQKGDIAEGYSVSREKKESFPLTVTSAQKNPTAFYLCASSTSGGARIDTQYFGPGTRLTVL.

This clone showed up just a few times. This chain joins TRBV9 and TRBJ1-2, with TRBD1 matching over 7 bases. This CDR3 comprises 15 residues. The germline gives CDR1 SGDLS, CDR2 YYNGEE. The V and J ends lost 6 bases and 0 bases, in that order; junction bases with no gene match: 8. This CDR3 reads CASTPGQQTNYGYTF. The CDR3 coding sequence is TGTGCCAGCACCCCGGGACAGCAGACTAACTATGGCTACACCTTC.

The gene calls are TRBV2 and TRBJ1-5, with D perhaps matching TRBD1 (5 bases). V was shortened by 2 bases and J by 6 bases, with 11 bases between the two germline ends. CDR1 is SNHLY, CDR2 FYNNEI, per germline. The length of the CDR3 is 14 residues. The CDR3 DNA sequence: TGTGCCAGCAGTGAACTGGGGGGAGGTCAGCCCCAGCATTTT. As protein: CASSELGGGQPQHF.

The chain joins TRBV5-1 to TRBJ2-5; no clear D. Trimming left V 5 bases short and J 2 bases short, with 7 bases between. The CDR3 sequence is 12 residues long. Germline values: CDR1 SGHRS, CDR2 YFSETQ. CDR3 coding DNA: TGCGCCAGCAGTAGTTATCAAGAGACCCAGTACTTC. The encoded protein is CASSSYQETQYF.

The genes are TRBV12-5 and TRBJ2-2; 11 nucleotides align to TRBD2. With 0 bases clipped from V and 1 base from J, the junction kept 7 bases outside the gene matches. Germline V gene data show CDR1 as LGHNT and CDR2 as FRNRAP. The CDR3 contains 19 residues. CDR3 in amino acids: CASGLVVSLAGGNTGELFF. CDR3 coding DNA: TGTGCTAGTGGTTTGGTAGTCTCCCTAGCGGGGGGGAACACCGGGGAGCTGTTTTTT.

The chain recombines TRBV30 with TRBJ1-4; 7 bases align to TRBD1. This CDR3 is 14 amino acids long. With V trimmed by 3 bases and J by 3 bases, 4 bases remained unmatched. Germline loops: CDR1 GTSNPN, CDR2 SVGIG (reference sequence). CDR3 DNA: TGTGCCTGGAGCCACAGGGGTGCTAATGAAAAACTGTTTTTT. Translated: CAWSHRGANEKLFF.

The V gene is TRBV6-5, the J gene TRBJ2-1; TRBD2 matches 7 bases. J was trimmed by 9 bases and V by 4 bases; bases with no gene match: 15. From germline, CDR1 is MNHEY and CDR2 SVGAGI. The CDR3 has 16 amino acids. The DNA of the CDR3 is TGTGCCAGCAGTTCTACGGACGTGGACAAGCGGGGTGAGCAGTTCTTC. Translated: CASSSTDVDKRGEQFF.

The chain employs TRBV7-2 and TRBJ2-5, with D possibly TRBD2 on 5 matching bases. The germline V gene has CDR1 SGHTA and CDR2 FQGNSA. Trimming pared 5 bases from V and 4 bases from J, leaving 17 bases between. This CDR3 comprises 15 residues. The CDR3 bases are TGTGCCAGCAGCCTCGGAGGTCAACCCGGAGAGACCCAGTACTTC. Protein sequence: CASSLGGQPGETQYF.

The chain is built from TRBV29-1 and TRBJ2-5; D is perhaps TRBD1 (5 bases). The V and J ends lost 7 bases and 2 bases respectively, with 11 bases between them. The CDR3 totals 12 residues. The germline V gene has CDR1 SQVTM and CDR2 ANQGSEA. The chain's CDR3 is CSGGHAQETQYF. The CDR3 DNA reads as TGCAGCGGAGGACATGCACAAGAGACCCAGTACTTC. Complete variable domain (other parts from reference TRBV29-1 and TRBJ2-5): SAVISQKPSRDICQRGTSLTIQCQVDSQVTMMFWYRQQPGQSLTLIATANQGSEATYESGFVIDKFPISRPNLTFSTLTVSNMSPEDSSIYLCSGGHAQETQYFGPGTRLLVL.

This clone was recorded once. The chain carries TRBV7-8 and TRBJ2-1, with a tentative D call TRBD2 (6 bases). The V and J ends lost 5 bases and 9 bases respectively, with 14 bases between them. Germline assignment: CDR1 SGHVS and CDR2 FQNEAQ. This CDR3 has 13 residues. The CDR3 DNA reads TGTGCCAGCAGCGAGTCCTTGGGGGGTGAGCAGTTCTTC. It specifies CASSESLGGEQFF.

The chain carries TRBV23-1 and TRBJ1-5; a weak D match, TRBD1 (5 bases). TRBV23-1 is noted as an ORF with a role that remains uncertain. CDR3 length: 16 residues. V dropped 6 bases and J dropped 0 bases, with 15 bases sitting between them. The CDR3 DNA sequence: TGCGCCAGCAGGGAACGGACAACTGCTAGCAATCAGCCCCAGCATTTT. Its translation: CASRERTTASNQPQHF.

The J gene is TRBJ1-1, the V gene TRBV2; the D gene is possibly TRBD1 (5 bases). The germline V gene encodes CDR1 SNHLY and CDR2 FYNNEI. V was cut by 4 bases and J by 2 bases, with 8 bases left in between. The CDR3 consists of 13 residues. The CDR3 loop reads CASSGQYNTEAFF. Written as DNA, the CDR3 is TGTGCCAGCAGTGGACAGTATAACACTGAAGCTTTCTTT.

This chain links TRBV7-6 with TRBJ1-1, with 10 bases that match TRBD1. V gave up 5 bases and J gave up 3 bases; unmatched junction bases: 6. Per germline, CDR1 SGHVS and CDR2 FNYEAQ. The CDR3 has 15 amino acids. CDR3 amino acids: CASSRWDRGYTEAFF. In DNA, the CDR3 is TGTGCCAGCAGCCGCTGGGACAGGGGTTACACTGAAGCTTTCTTT.

This chain uses TRBV19 with TRBJ2-6, with D unclear. CDR1 is LNHDA, CDR2 SQIVND, per germline (reference sequence). This CDR3 has 13 amino acids. V lost 10 bases and J 0 bases, leaving 7 bases between the germline ends. In DNA form, the CDR3 reads TGTGCCACCCGGTTCTCTGGGGCCAACGTCCTGACTTTC. Protein: CATRFSGANVLTF.